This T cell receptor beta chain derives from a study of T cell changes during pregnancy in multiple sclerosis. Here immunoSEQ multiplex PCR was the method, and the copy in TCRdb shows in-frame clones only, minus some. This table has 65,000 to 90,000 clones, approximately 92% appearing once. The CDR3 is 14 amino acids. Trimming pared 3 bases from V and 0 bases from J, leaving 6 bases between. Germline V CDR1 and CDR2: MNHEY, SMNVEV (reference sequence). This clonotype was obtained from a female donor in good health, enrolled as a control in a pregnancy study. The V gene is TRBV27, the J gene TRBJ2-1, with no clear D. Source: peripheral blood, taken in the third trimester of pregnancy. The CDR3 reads CASSFSRSYNEQFF. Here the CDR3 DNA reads TGTGCCAGCAGTTTTTCCCGCTCCTACAATGAGCAGTTCTTC.